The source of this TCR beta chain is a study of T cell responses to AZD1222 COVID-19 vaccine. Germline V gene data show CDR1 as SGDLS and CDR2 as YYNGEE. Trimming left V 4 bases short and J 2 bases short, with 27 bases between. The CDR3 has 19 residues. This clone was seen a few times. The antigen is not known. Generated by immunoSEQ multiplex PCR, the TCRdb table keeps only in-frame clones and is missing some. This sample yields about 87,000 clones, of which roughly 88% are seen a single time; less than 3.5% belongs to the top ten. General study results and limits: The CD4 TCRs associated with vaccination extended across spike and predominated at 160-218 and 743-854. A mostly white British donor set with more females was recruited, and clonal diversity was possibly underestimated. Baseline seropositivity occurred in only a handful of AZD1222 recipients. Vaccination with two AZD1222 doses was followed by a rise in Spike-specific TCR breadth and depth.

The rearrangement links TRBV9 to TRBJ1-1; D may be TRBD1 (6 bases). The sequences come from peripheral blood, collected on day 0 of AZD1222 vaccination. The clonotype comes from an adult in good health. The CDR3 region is CASSLSGPQSGGANTEAFF. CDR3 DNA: TGTGCCAGCAGCCTTAGCGGGCCTCAGTCGGGGGGCGCTAACACTGAAGCTTTCTTT.